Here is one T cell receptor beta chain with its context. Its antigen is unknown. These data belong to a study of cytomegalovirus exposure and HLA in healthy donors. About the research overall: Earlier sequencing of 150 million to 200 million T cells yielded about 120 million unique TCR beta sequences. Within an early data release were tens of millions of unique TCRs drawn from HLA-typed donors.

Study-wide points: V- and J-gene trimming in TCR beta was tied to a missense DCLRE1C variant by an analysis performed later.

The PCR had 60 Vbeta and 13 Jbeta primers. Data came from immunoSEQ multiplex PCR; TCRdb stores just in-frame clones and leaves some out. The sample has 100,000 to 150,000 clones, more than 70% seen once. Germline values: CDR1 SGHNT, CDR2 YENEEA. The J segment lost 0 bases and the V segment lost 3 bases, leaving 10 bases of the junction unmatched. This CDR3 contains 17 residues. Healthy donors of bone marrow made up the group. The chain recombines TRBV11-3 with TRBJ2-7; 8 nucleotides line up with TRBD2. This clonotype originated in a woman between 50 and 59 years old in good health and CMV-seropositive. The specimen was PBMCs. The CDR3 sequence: CASSLGYQSGGSYEQYF. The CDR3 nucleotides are TGTGCCAGCAGCTTGGGCTATCAAAGCGGGGGCTCCTACGAGCAGTACTTC.